The clone carrying this TCR beta chain appeared many times. The antigen remains undetermined. The sample is drawn from a study of human T cells and chemical hapten exposure. Whole-study context: Per-sample TCR yield variability stemmed mainly from small pooled library volume differences. Overall study findings and caveats: The number of TCRs over 1 in 1000 frequency stayed unchanged after DPC.

V lost 1 base to trimming and J lost 4 bases, with 9 bases between them. Germline values: CDR1 SGHAT, CDR2 FQDESV (reference sequence). This CDR3 comprises 14 residues. The time point is: patch test 1, 2 weeks after DPC sensitization. The sample's treatment: therapeutic diphenylcyclopropenone sensitization with weekly scalp DPC. Phlebotomy was performed prior to application of every patch test. Alopecia patients, 18 to 70 years old and DPC-suitable, served as donors. One entry per CDR3 protein results from TCRdb running MiXCR on the RACE reads. The sample shows approximately 110,000 distinct CDR3 sequences, 9.5% to 11% of them seen only once.

This TCR came from a woman aged 40 to 55 with alopecia areata. Some clones in this sample may be carry-over from other donors' samples. Sequenced here: whole blood, sampled in connection with sensitization to the hapten diphenylcyclopropenone (DPC). J is TRBJ2-3 and V is TRBV11-1; possibly TRBD1 or TRBD2 for D (5 bases each). The CDR3 protein is CASSLGPGPDTQYF. The CDR3 DNA reads TGTGCCAGCAGCTTAGGGCCGGGGCCAGATACGCAGTATTTT.